What follows is one T cell receptor beta chain and its context. Its antigen is currently unknown. The data derive from a study of cytomegalovirus exposure and HLA in healthy donors. Study results and limitations: No immune exposure information besides CMV serostatus was available. Most TCR beta V segments were productive about 87% or about 30% of the time in an earlier analysis. Later analysis suggested links between common viral pathogens and several top significant clusters. When analyzed later, a missense DCLRE1C variant was found to be linked to TCR beta V- and J-gene trimming.

Vbeta (60) and Jbeta (13) primers were used in the PCR. TCRdb's table, derived via immunoSEQ multiplex PCR, lists solely in-frame clones and lacks some. The profile shows 150,000 to 200,000 clones, 75% to 80% of them singletons. The CDR3 has 15 residues. Germline CDR1 SGHRS, CDR2 YFSETQ. Trimming pared 1 base from V and 0 bases from J, leaving 8 bases between. The clonotype originates from a woman aged 40 to 55 in good health and CMV-seronegative. The sample taken for sequencing was PBMCs. The V and J genes are TRBV5-1 and TRBJ1-3; D is perhaps TRBD1 (5 bases). The CDR3 loop reads CASSLSGGSGNTIYF. The CDR3 DNA sequence: TGCGCCAGCAGCTTGTCGGGGGGCTCTGGAAACACCATATATTTT.